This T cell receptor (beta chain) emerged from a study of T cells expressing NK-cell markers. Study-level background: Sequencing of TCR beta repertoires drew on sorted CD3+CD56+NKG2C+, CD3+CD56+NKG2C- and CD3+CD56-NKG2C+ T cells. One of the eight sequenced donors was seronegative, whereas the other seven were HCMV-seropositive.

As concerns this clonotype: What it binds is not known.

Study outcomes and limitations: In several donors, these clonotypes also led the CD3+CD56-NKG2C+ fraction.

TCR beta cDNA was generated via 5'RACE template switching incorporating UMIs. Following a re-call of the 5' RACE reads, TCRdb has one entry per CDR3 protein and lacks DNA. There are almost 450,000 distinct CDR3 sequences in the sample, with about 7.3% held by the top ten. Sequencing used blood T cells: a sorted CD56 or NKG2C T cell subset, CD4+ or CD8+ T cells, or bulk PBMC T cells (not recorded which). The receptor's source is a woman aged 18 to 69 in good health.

The CDR3 loop reads CASIGRSGGANEQFF. The chain links TRBV19 to TRBJ2-1; TCRdb reports TRBD2, a call that lacks DNA to check it against. Germline CDR1 is LNHDA and CDR2 is SQIVND (reference sequence). The CDR3 covers 15 residues.